The 9 T cell receptor beta chains presented below share a single source sample, sequenced in a study of T cells in Graves' hyperthyroidism and ophthalmopathy. RNA transcripts gave rise to amplified TCR beta CDR3 regions. Carried out on the TCR CDR3, a first-round RT-PCR used the HTBI primer set. One entry per CDR3 protein, called by TCRdb with MiXCR from the multiplex PCR reads. The sample lists nearly 600,000 distinct CDR3 sequences, around 13% occurring once. Sequencing used blood. The source is a woman in her thirties with Graves' hyperthyroidism that later progressed to Graves' ophthalmopathy.

About this clonotype: Since a much larger clone is just one base distant, this may be a read error. Since no conserved phenylalanine or tryptophan closes the CDR3, a read error is the likely cause. The rearrangement joins TRBV30 to TRBJ2-3; tentative D call: TRBD2 (5 bases). The CDR3 runs to 15 residues. Trimming left V 0 bases short and J 0 bases short, with 10 bases between. CDR1 and CDR2 from the germline V gene are GTSNPN and SVGIG (reference sequence). CDR3 DNA: TGTGCCTGGAGTGTCGGTGGGAGAAGCACAGATACGCAGTATATT. This sequence encodes CAWSVGGRSTDTQYI.

Many counts were recorded for this clonotype. CDR3 coding DNA: TGCGCCAGCAGCTACCGGGACAGGGTGTCTAGCGAGCAGTACTTC. Its protein product is CASSYRDRVSSEQYF. The J gene is TRBJ2-7, the V gene TRBV5-1; 9 bases line up with TRBD1. Per the germline V gene, CDR1 is SGHRS and CDR2 is YFSETQ. After removal of 3 bases from V and 6 bases from J, the junction contained 10 bases not matched to a gene. CDR3 length: 15 amino acids.

This clonotype occurred many times. The rearrangement uses TRBV9 and TRBJ1-1; D ambiguous. Germline V gene lookup returns CDR1 SGDLS and CDR2 YYNGEE. V was trimmed by 3 bases and J by 4 bases, leaving 10 bases between them. This CDR3 comprises 13 residues. Here the CDR3 reads CASSEVDGTEAFF. Written as DNA, the CDR3 is TGTGCCAGCAGCGAGGTTGATGGCACTGAAGCTTTCTTT.

This chain links TRBV27 with TRBJ2-7; no clear D. V lost 2 bases to trimming and J lost 6 bases, with 14 bases between them. Germline V gene data show CDR1 as MNHEY and CDR2 as SMNVEV (reference sequence). This CDR3 contains 14 residues. The CDR3 protein is CASSLILPAAEQYF. CDR3 coding DNA: TGTGCCAGCAGTTTAATACTACCCGCCGCCGAGCAGTACTTC.

The genes are TRBV24-1 and TRBJ2-6; D unresolved. The germline V gene encodes CDR1 KGHDR and CDR2 SFDVKD. The ends were cut back, 8 bases at V and 0 bases at J, with 1 base in the middle. The CDR3 spans 12 residues. In DNA, the CDR3 is TGTGCCACCACCTCTGGGGCCAACGTCCTGACTTTC. This encodes CATTSGANVLTF.

The chain links TRBV11-2 to TRBJ1-1; D uncertain. From germline, CDR1 is SGHAT and CDR2 FQNNGV. CDR3 length equals 14 residues. V lost 2 bases, J lost 1 base, and 8 bases lay in between. The CDR3 DNA reads as TGTGCCAGCAGCTTAACTCAGGCGAACACTGAAGCTTTCTTT. Translation gives CASSLTQANTEAFF.

This clonotype was observed a few times. The genes are TRBV5-8 and TRBJ1-6, with 7 bases matching TRBD1. Germline CDR1 reads SGHTS; CDR2 reads YDEGEE. The CDR3 has 16 residues. V dropped 4 bases and J dropped 7; count of bases not matched to a gene: 11. DNA for the CDR3: TGTGCCAGCAGCCCCATTCGTACAGGGGCCAATTCACCCCTCCACTTT. Translated: CASSPIRTGANSPLHF.

This clonotype showed up just a few times. The rearrangement links TRBV25-1 to TRBJ1-1; the match to TRBD1 covers 8 bases. Per germline, CDR1 MGHDK and CDR2 SYGVNS. V shed 6 bases and J 1 base; nucleotides not matched to a gene: 7. CDR3 length equals 15 residues. CDR3 DNA: TGTGCCAGCAGGGATTCCGGGACAGGGAACACTGAAGCTTTCTTT. Amino acid sequence: CASRDSGTGNTEAFF.

This clonotype was counted at least ten times. The chain joins TRBV28 to TRBJ2-1; D ambiguous. V shed 7 bases and J shed 5 bases, with 12 bases lying between them. The germline gives CDR1 MDHEN, CDR2 SYDVKM. CDR3 length: 13 amino acids. CDR3 loop: CASNDGSHNEQFF. The CDR3 nucleotides read TGTGCCAGCAATGATGGGTCCCACAATGAGCAGTTCTTC. Full variable domain (remainder filled in from reference TRBV28 and TRBJ2-1): DVKVTQSSRYLVKRTGEKVFLECVQDMDHENMFWYRQDPGLGLRLIYFSYDVKMKEKGDIPEGYSVSREKKERFSLILESASTNQTSMYLCASNDGSHNEQFFGPGTRLTVL.